The subject of this entry is one TCR beta chain. Its antigen is unidentified. This entry belongs to a study of shared clonotypes between healthy human individuals. Study observations and caveats: Sampling used blood alone; tissue repertoires probably differ.

Germline CDR1 LGHNA, CDR2 YNFKEQ. V dropped 4 bases and J dropped 9 bases, with 16 bases sitting between them. There are 14 residues in the CDR3. Profiled with immunoSEQ multiplex PCR; TCRdb holds only in-frame clones, not every one. The sample holds around 500,000 clones, 70% to 80% seen once. The sample comprised PBMCs. The chain couples TRBV4-2 to TRBJ2-1; D may be TRBD1 (6 bases). This clonotype was obtained from a woman in her thirties or forties in good health. Some clones in this sample may be carry-over from other donors' samples. In DNA, the CDR3 is TGTGCCAGCAGCCGAGGACAGCGTCAGGGTGAGCAGTTCTTC. It translates to CASSRGQRQGEQFF.